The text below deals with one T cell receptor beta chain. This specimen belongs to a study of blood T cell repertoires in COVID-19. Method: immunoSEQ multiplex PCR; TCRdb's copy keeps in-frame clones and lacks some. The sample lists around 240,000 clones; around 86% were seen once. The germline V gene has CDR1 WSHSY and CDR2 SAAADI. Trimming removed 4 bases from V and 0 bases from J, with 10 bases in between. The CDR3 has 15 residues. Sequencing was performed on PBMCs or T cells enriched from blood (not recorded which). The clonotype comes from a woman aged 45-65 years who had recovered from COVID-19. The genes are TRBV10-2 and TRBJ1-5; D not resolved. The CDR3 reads CASSGREGSNQPQHF. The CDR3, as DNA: TGCGCCAGCAGTGGACGGGAGGGTAGCAATCAGCCCCAGCATTTT.